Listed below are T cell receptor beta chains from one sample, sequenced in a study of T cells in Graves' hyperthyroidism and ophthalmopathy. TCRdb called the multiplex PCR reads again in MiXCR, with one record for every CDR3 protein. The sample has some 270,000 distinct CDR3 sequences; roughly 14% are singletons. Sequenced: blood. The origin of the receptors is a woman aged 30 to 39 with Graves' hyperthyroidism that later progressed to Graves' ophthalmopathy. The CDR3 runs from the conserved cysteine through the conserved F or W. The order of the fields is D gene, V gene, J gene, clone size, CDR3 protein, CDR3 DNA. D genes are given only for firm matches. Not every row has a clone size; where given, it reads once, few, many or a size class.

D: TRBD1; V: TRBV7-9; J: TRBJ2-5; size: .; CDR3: CASSLGTAETQYF; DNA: TGTGCTAGCTCTCTAGGGACAGCAGAGACCCAGTACTTC
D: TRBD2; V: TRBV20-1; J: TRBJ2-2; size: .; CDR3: CSASFGGAGVGELFF; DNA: TGCAGTGCTAGTTTCGGGGGGGCAGGGGTCGGGGAGCTGTTTTTT
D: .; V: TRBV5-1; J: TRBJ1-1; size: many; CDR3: CASSLLGVQNTEAFF; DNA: TGCGCCAGCAGCTTGCTAGGGGTTCAGAACACTGAAGCTTTCTTT
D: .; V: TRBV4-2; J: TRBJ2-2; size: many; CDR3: CASSQDFQRANTGELFF; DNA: TGTGCCAGCAGCCAAGATTTTCAGCGGGCGAACACCGGGGAGCTGTTTTTT
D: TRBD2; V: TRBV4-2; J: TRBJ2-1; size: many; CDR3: CASSTGTTHNEQFF; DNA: TGTGCCAGCAGCACCGGGACTACCCACAATGAGCAGTTCTTC
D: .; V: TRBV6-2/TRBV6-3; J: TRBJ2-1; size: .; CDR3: CASRGFTGWEQFF; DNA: TGTGCCAGCAGGGGTTTCACAGGCTGGGAGCAGTTCTTC
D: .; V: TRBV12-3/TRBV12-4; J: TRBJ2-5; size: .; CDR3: CASSLAGIQYF; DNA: TGTGCCAGCAGTTTAGCAGGGATCCAGTACTTC
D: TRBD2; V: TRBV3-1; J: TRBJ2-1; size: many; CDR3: CASSQGLQAPPKFF; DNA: TGTGCCAGCAGCCAGGGACTACAGGCGCCCCCCAAGTTCTTC
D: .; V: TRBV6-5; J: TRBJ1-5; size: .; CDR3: CASSYPLEGGVGADTQHF; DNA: TGTGCCAGCAGTTACCCCCTTGAGGGAGGGGTCGGGGCGGATACGCAGCATTTT
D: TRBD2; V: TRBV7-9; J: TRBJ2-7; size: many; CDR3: CASSSIASGRASYEQYF; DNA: TGTGCCAGCAGCTCAATCGCTAGCGGGAGGGCCTCCTACGAGCAGTACTTC
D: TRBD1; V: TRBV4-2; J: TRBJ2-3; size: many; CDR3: CASGTGEYTDTQYF; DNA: TGTGCTTCCGGAACAGGGGAATACACAGATACGCAGTATTTT